Shown below are 29 T cell receptor beta chains from a single sample sequenced in a study of T cell responses to AZD1222 COVID-19 vaccine. The repertoire was sequenced with immunoSEQ multiplex PCR; TCRdb's copy has only in-frame clones and lacks some. The profile shows 130,000 to 150,000 clones, about 90% of them singletons. The sequences come from peripheral blood, collected on day 0 of AZD1222 vaccination. All receptors come from an adult in good health.

This chain connects TRBV5-1 to TRBJ1-2; D remains unclear. Germline CDR1 reads SGHRS; CDR2 reads YFSETQ. The CDR3 spans 13 residues. V was pared by 5 bases and J by 2 bases, with 10 bases between. In DNA, the CDR3 is TGCGCCAGCAGGCAAGACGAAAACTATGGCTACACCTTC. Its protein product is CASRQDENYGYTF.

This clone has a single count. The chain uses TRBV5-5 and TRBJ2-1; TRBD2 matches 7 bases. V shed 2 bases, J shed 4 bases, and the junction held 6 bases outside the gene matches. CDR3 length: 15 residues. The germline CDR1 and CDR2 sequences are SGHKS and YYEKEE (reference sequence). The CDR3 bases are TGTGCCAGCAGCTTCTGGGAGGGAGGGTACAATGAGCAGTTCTTC. It codes for CASSFWEGGYNEQFF.

This clone has only one observation. V usage is TRBV30 and J usage is TRBJ2-1; TRBD2 agrees at 8 bases. CDR3 length: 15 residues. The V segment lost 5 bases and the J segment 7 bases; nucleotides outside the gene matches: 13. Per germline, CDR1 GTSNPN and CDR2 SVGIG (reference sequence). The CDR3 DNA reads as TGTGCCTGGGACACCGGGAGGGCCGAAACAAATGAGCAGTTCTTC. It is translated as CAWDTGRAETNEQFF.

This chain joins TRBV29-1 and TRBJ2-7; TRBD1 matches 7 bases. This CDR3 is 12 amino acids long. Losses at the gene ends were 7 bases for V and 2 bases for J; bases not matched to a gene: 5. Germline-derived CDR1 and CDR2 are SQVTM and ANQGSEA. Here the CDR3 DNA reads TGCAGCGCTAGGACAGGAACCTACGAGCAGTACTTC. This translates into CSARTGTYEQYF.

The rearrangement joins TRBV28 to TRBJ2-7, with D unresolved. V was trimmed by 2 bases and J by 5 bases, leaving 1 base between them. The germline gives CDR1 MDHEN, CDR2 SYDVKM. This CDR3 comprises 10 residues. The CDR3 DNA reads TGTGCCAGCAGTTTAAACGAGCAGTACTTC. This sequence encodes CASSLNEQYF.

The J gene is TRBJ2-1, the V gene TRBV6-5; 9 positions agree with TRBD2. The junction had 6 bases not matched to a gene; V was cut back by 4 bases and J by 5 bases. Germline V lookup: CDR1 MNHEY, CDR2 SVGAGI. This CDR3 spans 15 amino acids. The CDR3 region has the DNA TGTGCCAGCAGTTCTCAGCGGGGGGCCGACAATGAGCAGTTCTTC. It specifies CASSSQRGADNEQFF.

This chain uses TRBV5-5 with TRBJ1-6, with no clear D. Germline V lookup: CDR1 SGHKS, CDR2 YYEKEE (reference sequence). Trimming took 4 bases from V and 11 from J, leaving 13 bases between them. The CDR3 is 13 residues long. The CDR3 nucleotides read TGTGCCAGCAGCCCAGCGACATTTCCACCCCTCCACTTT. The encoded protein is CASSPATFPPLHF.

The chain links TRBV18 to TRBJ2-2; D perhaps matches TRBD1 (6 bases). The germline gives CDR1 KGHSH, CDR2 LQKENI. This CDR3 region has 16 residues. V was pared by 1 base and J by 1 base, with 10 bases between. In nucleotides, the CDR3 is TGTGCCAGCTCACCACGACTACAGGGGAACACCGGGGAGCTGTTTTTT. This encodes CASSPRLQGNTGELFF.

The V and J genes are TRBV3-1 (or the pseudogene TRBV3-2) and TRBJ1-4; TRBD1 is a possible D gene (5 bases). Trimming took 0 bases from V and 2 from J, leaving 16 bases between them. This CDR3 region has 18 residues. Germline CDR1 LGHDT, CDR2 YNNKEL (reference sequence). CDR3 loop: CASSQDRGLRGTNEKLFF. For the CDR3, the DNA is TGTGCCAGCAGCCAAGATCGAGGGCTTCGGGGGACTAATGAAAAACTGTTTTTT.

This chain connects TRBV28 to TRBJ1-2; 7 bases fit TRBD1. The V segment lost 6 bases and the J segment 3 bases; nucleotides outside the gene matches: 7. CDR1 and CDR2 (germline): MDHEN, SYDVKM. The CDR3 runs 14 residues. CDR3 sequence (DNA): TGTGCCAGCAGCCGACAGGGTATTCACTATGGCTACACCTTC. Protein sequence: CASSRQGIHYGYTF.

This chain uses TRBV19 with TRBJ1-4; no firm D call. Germline CDR1 reads LNHDA; CDR2 reads SQIVND (reference sequence). V was trimmed by 5 bases and J by 7 bases, leaving 14 bases between them. The CDR3 loop spans 14 amino acids. The CDR3 sequence: CASSSEGRSEKLFF. The CDR3 DNA is TGTGCCAGTAGTTCCGAGGGCCGGAGTGAAAAACTGTTTTTT.

This clone was counted a single time. V usage is TRBV12-3 or TRBV12-4 and J usage is TRBJ1-2, with D perhaps TRBD1 (6 bases). Trimming left V 2 bases short and J 8 bases short, with 12 bases between. This CDR3 spans 13 amino acids. The CDR3 coding sequence is TGTGCCAGCAGTTTAATAACAGGGCGCGGCTACACCTTC. It specifies CASSLITGRGYTF.

The chain links TRBV18 to TRBJ1-6; 9 bases are a match to TRBD1. The CDR3 has 14 amino acids. After removal of 2 bases from V and 11 bases from J, the junction contained 4 bases not matched to a gene. Looked up from germline, CDR1 is KGHSH and CDR2 is LQKENI. DNA for the CDR3: TGTGCCAGCTCACCAAGGGACAGGGAGGCACCCCTCCACTTT. It codes for CASSPRDREAPLHF.

The rearrangement links TRBV10-3 to TRBJ1-2, with a weak D call TRBD1 (5 bases). The CDR3 sequence is 14 residues long. Germline CDR1 ENHRY, CDR2 SYGVKD. Trimming pared 9 bases from V and 3 bases from J, leaving 17 bases between. CDR3 in amino acids: CAIARGDRDYGYTF. CDR3 nucleotide sequence: TGTGCCATTGCTAGGGGAGATCGGGACTATGGCTACACCTTC.

The chain has TRBV4-3 and TRBJ1-2, with D possibly being TRBD1 (5 bases). CDR3 length equals 13 residues. Germline V gene lookup returns CDR1 LGHNA and CDR2 YSLEER. V was shortened by 1 base and J by 7 bases, with 10 bases between the two germline ends. The CDR3 DNA sequence: TGCGCCAGCAGCCAAGTCGCAGGGATTGGCTACACCTTC. As protein: CASSQVAGIGYTF.

The rearrangement links TRBV7-2 to TRBJ2-7; D gene uncertain. CDR1 and CDR2 (germline): SGHTA, FQGNSA. The V end lost 5 bases, the J end lost 3 bases, and 8 bases lay between the germline ends. The CDR3 contains 12 residues. The CDR3 nucleotides are TGTGCCAGCAGCCCTCGACTCTACGAGCAGTACTTC. Translating it yields CASSPRLYEQYF. The whole variable domain, remainder taken from reference TRBV7-2 and TRBJ2-7, is GAGVSQSPSNKVTEKGKDVELRCDPISGHTALYWYRQSLGQGLEFLIYFQGNSAPDKSGLPSDRFSAERTGGSVSTLTIQRTQQEDSAVYLCASSPRLYEQYFGPGTRLTVT.

The chain couples TRBV5-8 to TRBJ1-5; no clear D. The CDR3 runs 13 residues. Germline CDR1 SGHTS, CDR2 YDEGEE. The V end lost 2 bases, the J end lost 8 bases, and 11 bases lay between the germline ends. CDR3 sequence: CASSFGHGEPQHF. The CDR3 DNA is TGTGCCAGCAGCTTTGGGCATGGAGAGCCCCAGCATTTT.

The chain uses TRBV2 and TRBJ2-5, with TRBD1 as a possible D gene (7 bases). The CDR3 has 15 amino acids. V lost 3 bases, J lost 2 bases, and 13 bases lay in between. Germline CDR1 is SNHLY and CDR2 is FYNNEI. In DNA form, the CDR3 reads TGTGCCAGCAGTGACCGGGGGACAGAACAAGAGACCCAGTACTTC. This sequence encodes CASSDRGTEQETQYF.

The rearrangement links TRBV5-1 to TRBJ2-5; 7 bases match TRBD1. The CDR3 is 14 residues long. Germline V CDR1 and CDR2: SGHRS, YFSETQ. The junction had 4 bases not matched to a gene; V was cut back by 4 bases and J by 1 base. CDR3 region: CASSPGTAQETQYF. CDR3 coding DNA: TGCGCCAGCAGCCCCGGGACAGCCCAAGAGACCCAGTACTTC.

The V call is TRBV11-2, the J call TRBJ2-5; TRBD2 might be the D (6 bases). V shed 9 bases and J shed 9 bases, with 14 bases lying between them. The CDR3 is 11 residues long. Germline assignment: CDR1 SGHAT and CDR2 FQNNGV. CDR3 nucleotide sequence: TGTGCCAGTCGTACCGGCGGGGCCCAGTACTTC. Protein: CASRTGGAQYF.

J is TRBJ2-7 and V is TRBV19, with D perhaps given as TRBD1 or TRBD2 (5 bases each). This CDR3 region has 15 residues. In germline, CDR1 is LNHDA, CDR2 SQIVND (reference sequence). Trimming left V 5 bases short and J 3 bases short, with 17 bases between. CDR3: CASSPYGGRIYEQYF. Here the CDR3 DNA reads TGTGCCAGTAGTCCGTATGGGGGAAGGATCTACGAGCAGTACTTC.

The chain has TRBV24-1 and TRBJ1-4; tentatively, D is TRBD1 (5 bases). Trimming shortened V by 8 bases and J by 0 bases, and 12 bases separated the two germline ends. Germline V gene data show CDR1 as KGHDR and CDR2 as SFDVKD. The CDR3 runs to 15 residues. The CDR3 here is CATTPRQSTNEKLFF. The CDR3 bases are TGTGCCACCACCCCCAGACAGTCAACTAATGAAAAACTGTTTTTT.

This clone has only one observation. This rearrangement joins TRBV12-3 or TRBV12-4 to TRBJ2-3; D uncertain. The V gene lost 7 bases and the J gene lost 5 bases, with 13 bases spanning the gap. The CDR3 has 13 amino acids. The CDR3 DNA is TGTGCCAGCACAGATTTTATAGGAGATACGCAGTATTTT. Amino acid sequence: CASTDFIGDTQYF.

This rearrangement joins TRBV6-5 to TRBJ2-7; TRBD1 is a possible D gene (6 bases). The CDR3 is made up of 13 amino acids. Germline CDR1 MNHEY, CDR2 SVGAGI. V lost 6 bases to trimming and J lost 2 bases, with 11 bases between them. In DNA, the CDR3 is TGTGCCAGCAGGTCGGGACAAACCTACGAGCAGTACTTC. Residues: CASRSGQTYEQYF.

The J gene is TRBJ1-1, the V gene TRBV10-3; the D is unclear. Germline V CDR1 and CDR2: ENHRY, SYGVKD. The CDR3 sequence is 11 residues long. Trimming shortened V by 4 bases and J by 4 bases, and 4 bases separated the two germline ends. In DNA, the CDR3 is TGTGCCATCAGTGCCGGCACTGAAGCTTTCTTT. Amino acids: CAISAGTEAFF.

The J gene is TRBJ1-2, the V gene TRBV7-9; weak D call: TRBD1 (6 bases). Germline-derived CDR1 and CDR2 are SEHNR and FQNEAQ (reference sequence). This CDR3 spans 15 amino acids. V lost 3 bases and J lost 4, with 15 bases in between. The CDR3 protein is CASSFRDIRSYGYTF. The DNA of the CDR3 is TGTGCCAGCAGCTTTCGGGACATAAGGTCCTATGGCTACACCTTC.

The chain recombines TRBV20-1 with TRBJ1-1; D might be TRBD1 (5 bases). In germline, CDR1 is DFQATT, CDR2 SNEGSKA (reference sequence). Between the trimmed V and J ends, which lost 7 bases and 12 bases, there was a span of 18 bases. The CDR3 has 11 residues. For the CDR3, the DNA is TGCAGTGTTTCCGGGGACGCACAGACTTTCTTT. Its translation: CSVSGDAQTFF.

This rearrangement joins TRBV21-1 to TRBJ1-5. TRBV21-1 is shown as a pseudogene. The CDR3 is 17 residues long. CDR3 DNA: TGTGCCAGCAGCAAAAAAGGTGTGGGGCGGAGAGGGCAGCCCCAGCATTTT. Translation gives CASSKKGVGRRGQPQHF.

This rearrangement joins TRBV27 to TRBJ2-7, with 9 nucleotides matching TRBD2. After removal of 2 bases from V and 5 bases from J, the junction contained 7 bases not matched to a gene. CDR3 length: 15 amino acids. From germline, CDR1 is MNHEY and CDR2 SMNVEV (reference sequence). CDR3 sequence: CASSLGPSGINEQYF. For the CDR3, the DNA is TGTGCCAGCAGTTTAGGTCCTAGCGGGATTAACGAGCAGTACTTC.